This TCR beta chain was captured in a study of T-cell memory formation after mild COVID-19. Notes on the study in general: The study found balanced CD4/CD8 in clones contracting day 15 to 85 and a CD4+ lean in later expanders.

TCRdb re-called the 5' RACE reads with MiXCR, one entry per CDR3 protein. The table records about 320,000 distinct CDR3 sequences, 13% to 15% of them present only once. Turning to this clonotype: What it recognizes is unknown.

The origin of this receptor is a young man who had mild COVID-19 (a few samples of this study predate the infection). Cell type and time point are not known. Sequencing was performed on PBMCs or a T cell subset sorted from them (not recorded which).

For the CDR3, the DNA is TGTGCCGGAGCGGGACAGGGGGTAGGTGAGCAGTACTTC. Protein product: CAGAGQGVGEQYF. This sequence joins TRBV2 and TRBJ2-7, with 11 bases aligning to TRBD1. The germline gives CDR1 SNHLY, CDR2 FYNNEI. The CDR3 covers 13 residues. The V segment lost 11 bases and the J segment 7 bases; nucleotides outside the gene matches: 10.